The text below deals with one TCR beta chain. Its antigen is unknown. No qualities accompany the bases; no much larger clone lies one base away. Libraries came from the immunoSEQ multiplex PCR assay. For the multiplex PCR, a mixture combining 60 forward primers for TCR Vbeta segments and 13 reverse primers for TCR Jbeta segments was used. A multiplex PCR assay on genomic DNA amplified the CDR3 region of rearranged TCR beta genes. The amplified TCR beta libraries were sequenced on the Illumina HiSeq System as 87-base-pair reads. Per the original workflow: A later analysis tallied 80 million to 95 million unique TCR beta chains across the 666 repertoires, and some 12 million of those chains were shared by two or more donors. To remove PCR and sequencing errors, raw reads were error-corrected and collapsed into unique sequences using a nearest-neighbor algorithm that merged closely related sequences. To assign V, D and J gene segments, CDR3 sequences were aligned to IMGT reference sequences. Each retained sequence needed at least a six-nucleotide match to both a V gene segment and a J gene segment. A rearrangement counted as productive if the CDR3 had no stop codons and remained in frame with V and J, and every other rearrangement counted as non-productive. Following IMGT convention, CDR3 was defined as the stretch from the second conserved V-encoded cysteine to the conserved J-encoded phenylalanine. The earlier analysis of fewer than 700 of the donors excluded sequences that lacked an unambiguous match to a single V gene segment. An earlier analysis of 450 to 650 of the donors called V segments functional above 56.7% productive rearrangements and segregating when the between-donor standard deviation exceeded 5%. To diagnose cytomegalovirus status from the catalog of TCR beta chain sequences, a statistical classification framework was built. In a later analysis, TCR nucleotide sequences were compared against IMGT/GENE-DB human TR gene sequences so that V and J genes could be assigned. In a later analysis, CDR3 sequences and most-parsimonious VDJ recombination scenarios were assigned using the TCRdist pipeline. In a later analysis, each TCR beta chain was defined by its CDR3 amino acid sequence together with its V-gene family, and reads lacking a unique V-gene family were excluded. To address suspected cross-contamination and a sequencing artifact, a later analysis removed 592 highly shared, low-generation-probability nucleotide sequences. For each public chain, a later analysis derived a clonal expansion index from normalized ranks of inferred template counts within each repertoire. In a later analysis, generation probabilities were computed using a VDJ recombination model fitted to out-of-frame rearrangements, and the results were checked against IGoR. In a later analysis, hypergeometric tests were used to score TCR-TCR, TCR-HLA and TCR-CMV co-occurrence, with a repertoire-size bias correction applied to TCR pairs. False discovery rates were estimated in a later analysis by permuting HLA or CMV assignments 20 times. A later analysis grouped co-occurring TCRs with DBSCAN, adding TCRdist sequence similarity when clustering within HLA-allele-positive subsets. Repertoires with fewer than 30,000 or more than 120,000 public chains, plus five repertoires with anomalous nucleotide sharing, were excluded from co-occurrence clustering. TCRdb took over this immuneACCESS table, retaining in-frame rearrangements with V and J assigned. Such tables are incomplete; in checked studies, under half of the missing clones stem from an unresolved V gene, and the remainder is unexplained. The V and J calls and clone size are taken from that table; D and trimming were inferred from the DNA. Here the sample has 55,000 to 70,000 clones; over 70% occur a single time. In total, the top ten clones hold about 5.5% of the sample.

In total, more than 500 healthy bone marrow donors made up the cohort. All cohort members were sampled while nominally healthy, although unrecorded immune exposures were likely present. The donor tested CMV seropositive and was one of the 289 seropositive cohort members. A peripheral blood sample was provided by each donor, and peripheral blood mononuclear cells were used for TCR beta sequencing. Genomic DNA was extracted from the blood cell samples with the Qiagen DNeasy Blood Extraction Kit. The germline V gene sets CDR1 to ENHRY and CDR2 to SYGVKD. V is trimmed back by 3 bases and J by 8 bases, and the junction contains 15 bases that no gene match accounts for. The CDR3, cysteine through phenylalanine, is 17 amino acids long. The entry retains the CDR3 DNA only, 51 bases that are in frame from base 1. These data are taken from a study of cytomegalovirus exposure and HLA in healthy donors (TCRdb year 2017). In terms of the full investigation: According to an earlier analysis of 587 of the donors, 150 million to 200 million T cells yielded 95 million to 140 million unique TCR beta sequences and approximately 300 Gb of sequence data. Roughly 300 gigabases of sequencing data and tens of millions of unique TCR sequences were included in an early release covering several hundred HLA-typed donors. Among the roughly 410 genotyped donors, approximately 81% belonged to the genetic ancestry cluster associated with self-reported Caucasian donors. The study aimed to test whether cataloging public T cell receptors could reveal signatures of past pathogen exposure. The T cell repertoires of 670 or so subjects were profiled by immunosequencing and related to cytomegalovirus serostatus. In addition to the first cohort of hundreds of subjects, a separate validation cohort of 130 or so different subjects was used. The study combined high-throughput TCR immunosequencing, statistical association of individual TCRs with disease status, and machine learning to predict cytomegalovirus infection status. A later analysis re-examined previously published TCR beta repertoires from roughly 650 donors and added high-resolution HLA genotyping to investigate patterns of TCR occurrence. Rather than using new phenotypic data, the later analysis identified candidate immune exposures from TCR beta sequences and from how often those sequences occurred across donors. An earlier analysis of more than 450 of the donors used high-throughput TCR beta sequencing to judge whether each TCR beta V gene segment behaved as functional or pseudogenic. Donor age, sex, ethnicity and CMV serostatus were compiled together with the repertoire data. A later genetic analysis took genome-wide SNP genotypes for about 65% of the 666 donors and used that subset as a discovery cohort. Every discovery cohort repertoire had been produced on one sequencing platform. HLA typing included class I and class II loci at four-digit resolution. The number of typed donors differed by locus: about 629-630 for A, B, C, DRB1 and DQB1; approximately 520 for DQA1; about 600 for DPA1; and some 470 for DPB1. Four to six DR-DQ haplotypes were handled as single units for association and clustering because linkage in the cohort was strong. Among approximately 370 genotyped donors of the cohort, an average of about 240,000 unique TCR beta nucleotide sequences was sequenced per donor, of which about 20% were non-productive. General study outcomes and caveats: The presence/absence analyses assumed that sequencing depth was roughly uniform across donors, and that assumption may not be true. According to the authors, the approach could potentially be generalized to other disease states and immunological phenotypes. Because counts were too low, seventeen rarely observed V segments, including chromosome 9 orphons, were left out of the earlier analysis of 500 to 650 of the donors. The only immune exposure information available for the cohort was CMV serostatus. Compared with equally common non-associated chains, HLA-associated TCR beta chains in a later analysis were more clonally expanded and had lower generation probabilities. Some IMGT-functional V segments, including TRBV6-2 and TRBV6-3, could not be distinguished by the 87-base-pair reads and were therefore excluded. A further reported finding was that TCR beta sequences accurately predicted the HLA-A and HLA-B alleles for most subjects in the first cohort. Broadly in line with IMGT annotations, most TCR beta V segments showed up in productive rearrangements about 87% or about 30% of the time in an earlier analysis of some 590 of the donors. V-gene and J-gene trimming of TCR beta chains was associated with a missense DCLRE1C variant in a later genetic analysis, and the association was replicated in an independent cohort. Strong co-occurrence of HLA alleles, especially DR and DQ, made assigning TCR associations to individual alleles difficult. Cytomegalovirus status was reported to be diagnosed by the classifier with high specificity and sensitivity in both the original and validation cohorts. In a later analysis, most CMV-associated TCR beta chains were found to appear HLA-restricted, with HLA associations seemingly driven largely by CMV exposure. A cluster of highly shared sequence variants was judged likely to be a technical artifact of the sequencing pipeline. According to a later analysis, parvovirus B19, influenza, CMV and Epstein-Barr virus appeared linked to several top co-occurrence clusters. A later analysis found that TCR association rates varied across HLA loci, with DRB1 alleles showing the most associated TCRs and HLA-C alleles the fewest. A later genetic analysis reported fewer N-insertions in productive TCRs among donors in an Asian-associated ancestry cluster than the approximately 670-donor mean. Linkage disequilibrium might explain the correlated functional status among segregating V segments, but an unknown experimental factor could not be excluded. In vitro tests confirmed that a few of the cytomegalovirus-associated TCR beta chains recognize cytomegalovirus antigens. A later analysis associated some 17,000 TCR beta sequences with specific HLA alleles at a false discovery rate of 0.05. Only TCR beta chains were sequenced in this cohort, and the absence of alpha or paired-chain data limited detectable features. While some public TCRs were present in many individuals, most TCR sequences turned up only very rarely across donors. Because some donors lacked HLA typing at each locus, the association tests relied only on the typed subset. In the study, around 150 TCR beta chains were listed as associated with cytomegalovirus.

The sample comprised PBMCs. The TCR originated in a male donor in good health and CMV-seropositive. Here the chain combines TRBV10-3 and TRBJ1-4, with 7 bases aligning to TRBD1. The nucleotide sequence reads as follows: TGTGCCATCAGTGACCCTAAGGGGCTAGGGGGCGAAGAAAAACTGTTTTTT. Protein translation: CAISDPKGLGGEEKLFF.